This TCR beta chain was captured in a study of pediatric ulcerative colitis. Sequencing was performed with immunoSEQ multiplex PCR; in TCRdb, only in-frame clones are kept and a portion is missing. The sample contains 30,000 or so clones, roughly four fifths of which appear only once. Findings of the study overall: Clonal expansions reduced rectal repertoire diversity in acute severe colitis.

With regard to this clone: Its specificity is not known.

The clonotype comes from a boy under 18 with severe ulcerative colitis. What was sequenced was blood.

The CDR3 DNA reads as TGTGCCATCAGCGCCCAGACAAACTATGGCTACACCTTC. The encoded protein is CAISAQTNYGYTF. The rearrangement joins TRBV10-3 to TRBJ1-2; D is undetermined. CDR3 length equals 13 residues. Trimming left V 6 bases short and J 2 bases short, with 10 bases between. Germline CDR1 ENHRY, CDR2 SYGVKD.